These T cell receptor beta chains were read from a single sample in a study of HIV-infected patients and healthy controls. TCRdb processed the 5' RACE reads anew with MiXCR; each CDR3 protein has one entry. The sample consists of about 11,000 distinct CDR3 sequences, under 6.5% of them appearing once. Sequenced: blood. Receptors originate from an adult in good health. CDR3s include the opening cysteine and the closing phenylalanine or tryptophan. A D gene is named only where the DNA matches it firmly.

CASSPDRSLVHNEQFF,TRBV5-1,NA,TRBJ2-1
CASSLRDSNQPQHF,TRBV6-1,NA,TRBJ1-5
CASSLSAPYNEQFF,TRBV12-3/TRBV12-4,NA,TRBJ2-1
CATHRGGPTDTQYF,TRBV6-6,TRBD2,TRBJ2-3
CASSPPKQGPSTDTQYF,TRBV25-1,NA,TRBJ2-3
CASSPLGQHSYNEQFF,TRBV4-1,TRBD1,TRBJ2-1
CASSLASAEQYF,TRBV12-3/TRBV12-4,NA,TRBJ2-7
CASSEARGNQPQHF,TRBV6-1,NA,TRBJ1-5
CASSRTGINIQYF,TRBV6-2/TRBV6-3,TRBD1,TRBJ2-4
CASRQQEGTEAFF,TRBV5-1,NA,TRBJ1-1
CASSDFRNQPQHF,TRBV2,NA,TRBJ1-5
CASSDAWEETQYF,TRBV19,NA,TRBJ2-5
CASSFDSHPSYNEQFF,TRBV7-6,NA,TRBJ2-1